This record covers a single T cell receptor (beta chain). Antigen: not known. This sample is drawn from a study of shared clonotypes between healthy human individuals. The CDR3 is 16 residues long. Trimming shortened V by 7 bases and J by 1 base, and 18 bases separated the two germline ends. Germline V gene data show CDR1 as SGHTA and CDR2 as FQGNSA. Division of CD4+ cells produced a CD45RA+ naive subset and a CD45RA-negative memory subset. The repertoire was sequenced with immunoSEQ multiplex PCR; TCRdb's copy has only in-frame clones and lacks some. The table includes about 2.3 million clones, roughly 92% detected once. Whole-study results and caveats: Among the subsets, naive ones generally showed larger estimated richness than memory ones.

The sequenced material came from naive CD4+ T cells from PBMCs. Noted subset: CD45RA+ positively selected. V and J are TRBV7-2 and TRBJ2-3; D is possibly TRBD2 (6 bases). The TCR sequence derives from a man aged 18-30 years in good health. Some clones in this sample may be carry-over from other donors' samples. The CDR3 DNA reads TGTGCCAGCATTCCCCGGGAGTTTGGGGGCACAGATACGCAGTATTTT. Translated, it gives CASIPREFGGTDTQYF.